One sample yielded the 31 T cell receptor beta chains listed below, sequenced in a study of blood T cell repertoires in COVID-19. Sequencing was performed with immunoSEQ multiplex PCR; in TCRdb, only in-frame clones are kept and a portion is missing. The sample records under 200,000 clones, about nine tenths being singletons. What was sequenced was peripheral blood. Receptors were obtained from a man between 18 and 35 years old with acute or convalescent COVID-19.

A word on this clone: Other nucleotide sequences in the sample specify the same CDR3. The chain carries TRBV11-2 and TRBJ2-7, with D tentatively TRBD1 (6 bases). Germline CDR1 and CDR2: SGHAT and FQNNGV. The length of the CDR3 is 14 residues. V was shortened by 6 bases and J by 2 bases, with 14 bases between the two germline ends. The CDR3 bases are TGTGCCAGCAGTTTCGGAAGGGGGACCTACGAGCAGTACTTC. Amino acid sequence: CASSFGRGTYEQYF.

The gene calls are TRBV3-1 (or the pseudogene TRBV3-2) and TRBJ1-2, with 7 bases lining up with TRBD1. Germline values: CDR1 LGHDT, CDR2 YNNKEL (reference sequence). J gave up 6 bases and V 4 bases, and 11 bases lay outside the gene matches. The CDR3 has 15 residues. CDR3 residues: CASSPSIDREDGYTF. The CDR3 region has the DNA TGTGCCAGCAGCCCCTCCATCGACAGGGAGGATGGCTACACCTTC.

The CDR3 loop reads CASNTGDSGANVLTF. The CDR3 DNA sequence: TGTGCCAGCAACACAGGGGACTCTGGGGCCAACGTCCTGACTTTC. V usage is TRBV6-5 and J usage is TRBJ2-6; TRBD1 matches at 7 bases. The CDR3 contains 15 residues. Germline lookup yields CDR1 MNHEY and CDR2 SVGAGI. V was pared by 7 bases and J by 0 bases, with 3 bases of the junction left unmatched.

The CDR3 DNA is TGTGCCAGCAGCTTGAAAGGCGGTTCTAATTCACCCCTCCACTTT. Amino acid sequence: CASSLKGGSNSPLHF. The rearrangement uses TRBV5-4 and TRBJ1-6; no clear D gene. The germline V gene encodes CDR1 SGHNT and CDR2 YYREEE (reference sequence). V was shortened by 1 base and J by 6 bases, with 11 bases between the two germline ends. This CDR3 spans 15 amino acids.

The chain joins TRBV7-9 to TRBJ1-1, with 7 positions matching TRBD1. The CDR3 totals 13 residues. V was clipped by 3 bases and J by 7 bases; unmatched bases: 5. Germline V CDR1 and CDR2: SEHNR, FQNEAQ (reference sequence). CDR3 coding DNA: TGTGCCAGCAGCTTTTTCGGGACAGATGAAGCTTTCTTT. It translates to CASSFFGTDEAFF.

This sequence joins TRBV27 and TRBJ2-1, with TRBD2 matching over 14 bases. The CDR3 runs 15 residues. With 5 bases clipped from V and 9 bases from J, the junction kept 6 bases outside the gene matches. CDR1 MNHEY and CDR2 SMNVEV come from the germline V gene (reference sequence). As DNA, the CDR3 is TGTGCCAGCAGTGGGGGACTAGCGGGAGACAGTGAGCAGTTCTTC. Translated, it gives CASSGGLAGDSEQFF.

This clone was observed a single time. The chain recombines TRBV3-1 (or the pseudogene TRBV3-2) with TRBJ1-5; no firm D call. The CDR3 has 14 amino acids. V dropped 0 bases and J dropped 4 bases, with 7 bases sitting between them. Germline assignment: CDR1 LGHDT and CDR2 YNNKEL (reference sequence). The CDR3 coding sequence is TGTGCCAGCAGCCAAGAATACGAGAATCAGCCCCAGCATTTT. Its protein is CASSQEYENQPQHF.

The V call is TRBV3-1 (or the pseudogene TRBV3-2), the J call TRBJ2-5; D is ambiguous. V lost 8 bases and J 3 bases, leaving 7 bases between the germline ends. The CDR3 covers 11 residues. CDR1 is LGHDT and CDR2 is YNNKEL in the germline V gene (reference sequence). Here the CDR3 reads CASEIKETQYF. The CDR3 DNA is TGTGCCAGCGAGATTAAAGAGACCCAGTACTTC.

The count of this clone is one. The rearrangement uses TRBV7-9 and TRBJ2-1, with D unclear. The V end was cut by 3 bases, the J end by 8 bases, with 20 bases between. Germline values: CDR1 SEHNR, CDR2 FQNEAQ (reference sequence). The CDR3 is made up of 16 amino acids. CDR3 nucleotides: TGTGCCAGCAGCTTGGCCCGCAGCCGGGTCCAGTATGAGCAGTTCTTC. Amino acids: CASSLARSRVQYEQFF.

The chain has TRBV18 and TRBJ2-1; TRBD1 is a possible D gene (6 bases). From germline, CDR1 is KGHSH and CDR2 LQKENI. The V end was cut by 3 bases, the J end by 8 bases, with 14 bases between. The CDR3 has 14 amino acids. This CDR3 reads CASSPPQGWHEQFF. DNA of the CDR3: TGTGCCAGCTCACCGCCTCAGGGGTGGCATGAGCAGTTCTTC. Based on the CDR3 plus reference TRBV18 and TRBJ2-1, the full variable domain is NAGVMQNPRHLVRRRGQEARLRCSPMKGHSHVYWYRQLPEEGLKFMVYLQKENIIDESGMPKERFSAEFPKEGPSILRIQQVVRGDSAAYFCASSPPQGWHEQFFGPGTRLTVL.

This chain joins TRBV2 and TRBJ2-7, with TRBD1 matching over 9 bases. Germline values: CDR1 SNHLY, CDR2 FYNNEI. CDR3 length: 13 residues. V lost 4 bases and J lost 6; bases outside the gene matches: 4. The CDR3 DNA follows: TGTGCCAGCAGTGTACAGGGGGCGGGCGAGCAGTACTTC. Its translation: CASSVQGAGEQYF.

The chain combines TRBV3-1 (or the pseudogene TRBV3-2) with TRBJ2-7, with TRBD1 identical over 8 bases. Unmatched junction bases numbered 9, after V lost 3 bases and J lost 2 bases. Looked up from germline, CDR1 is LGHDT and CDR2 is YNNKEL (reference sequence). The CDR3 loop spans 16 amino acids. CDR3 nucleotides: TGTGCCAGCAGCCACGGTTGGGACAGGACCCCCTACGAGCAGTACTTC. Its protein product is CASSHGWDRTPYEQYF.

The chain couples TRBV30 to TRBJ2-1; the match to TRBD2 covers 11 bases. The length of the CDR3 is 18 residues. V shed 4 bases, J shed 0 bases, and the junction held 11 bases outside the gene matches. CDR1 GTSNPN and CDR2 SVGIG come from the germline V gene (reference sequence). CDR3 nucleotide sequence: TGTGCCTGGACGGCTAGCGGGAGGTCCCACGGCTCCTACAATGAGCAGTTCTTC. Protein: CAWTASGRSHGSYNEQFF.

This clone occurred once. The chain recombines TRBV2 with TRBJ1-2; D possibly corresponds to TRBD1 (5 bases). V dropped 3 bases and J dropped 6 bases, with 8 bases sitting between them. The CDR3 is 12 residues long. Germline CDR1 is SNHLY and CDR2 is FYNNEI. The DNA for the CDR3 is TGTGCCAGCAGTGATGACAGCCATGGCTACACCTTC. Its protein product is CASSDDSHGYTF.

The chain uses TRBV11-3 and TRBJ1-1; the match to TRBD1 covers 8 bases. The CDR3 sequence is 15 residues long. V was clipped by 0 bases and J by 2 bases; unmatched bases: 2. From germline, CDR1 is SGHNT and CDR2 YENEEA. The CDR3 bases are TGTGCCAGCAGCTTAGATCAGGGGGCTAACACTGAAGCTTTCTTT. This translates into CASSLDQGANTEAFF.

The rearrangement joins TRBV11-2 to TRBJ2-1; TRBD2 matches 9 bases. Germline V gives CDR1 SGHAT, CDR2 FQNNGV. The J segment lost 3 bases and the V segment lost 0 bases, leaving 9 bases of the junction unmatched. The CDR3 is made up of 18 amino acids. The CDR3 protein is CASSLELAGSTGYNEQFF. The CDR3 DNA sequence: TGTGCCAGCAGCTTAGAACTAGCGGGCTCTACCGGCTACAATGAGCAGTTCTTC.

The V call is TRBV4-1, the J call TRBJ2-7; the match to TRBD1 covers 7 bases. V trimming: 4 bases; J trimming: 1 base; junction bases outside the gene matches: 4. This CDR3 has 14 residues. Per germline, CDR1 MGHRA and CDR2 YSYEKL. The CDR3 DNA reads as TGCGCCAGCAGCCCCAAGGGACAGTCCTACGAGCAGTACTTC. The encoded protein is CASSPKGQSYEQYF.

The V gene is TRBV2, the J gene TRBJ1-6, with D possibly TRBD1 on 6 matching bases. Trimming cost V 4 bases and J 1 base, with 20 bases left between them. The CDR3 spans 19 residues. Germline assignment: CDR1 SNHLY and CDR2 FYNNEI. The CDR3 DNA is TGTGCCAGCAGTGGCCGCGCGAGGGGGGGCGCATCCTATAATTCACCCCTCCACTTT. This gives the protein CASSGRARGGASYNSPLHF.

The chain employs TRBV6-4 and TRBJ1-1, with a weak D call TRBD1 (6 bases). V gave up 6 bases and J gave up 6 bases, with 14 bases separating them. Germline V lookup: CDR1 MRHNA, CDR2 SNTAGT. This CDR3 is built from 13 residues. The CDR3 bases are TGTGCCAGCAGCCTTACAGGGACCGCTGAAGCTTTCTTT. Its protein is CASSLTGTAEAFF.

This sequence joins TRBV7-7 and TRBJ2-5; 10 nucleotides align to TRBD2. Per germline, CDR1 SSHAT and CDR2 FNYEAQ (reference sequence). The CDR3 loop spans 14 amino acids. The V and J ends lost 5 bases and 4 bases, in that order; junction bases with no gene match: 4. CDR3 nucleotide sequence: TGTGCCAGCAGCCAGCGGGGGGGCCCAGAGACCCAGTACTTC. This sequence encodes CASSQRGGPETQYF.

The V call is TRBV5-1, the J call TRBJ1-1, with D perhaps TRBD1 (5 bases). The germline gives CDR1 SGHRS, CDR2 YFSETQ. Between the trimmed V and J ends, which lost 4 bases and 1 base, there was a span of 20 bases. This CDR3 contains 17 residues. CDR3 sequence reads: CASSLGLRRKENTEAFF. CDR3 DNA: TGCGCCAGCAGCCTGGGACTACGGAGAAAGGAGAACACTGAAGCTTTCTTT.

V is TRBV6-6 and J is TRBJ2-3, with 7 nucleotides matching TRBD1. Unmatched junction bases numbered 11, after V lost 5 bases and J lost 0 bases. CDR3 length equals 17 residues. Germline values: CDR1 MNHNY, CDR2 SVGAGI (reference sequence). The CDR3 DNA follows: TGTGCCAGCAGTCTATACCAGACAGGGCCGAGCACAGATACGCAGTATTTT. Its translation: CASSLYQTGPSTDTQYF.

The chain combines TRBV27 with TRBJ1-4, with a tentative D call TRBD1 (5 bases). Trimming pared 0 bases from V and 8 bases from J, leaving 10 bases between. The CDR3 consists of 14 residues. The germline CDR1 and CDR2 sequences are MNHEY and SMNVEV (reference sequence). The CDR3 region has the DNA TGTGCCAGCAGTTTATCATGGGGGGGGGAAAAACTGTTTTTT. Translated: CASSLSWGGEKLFF. Variable domain in full (rest from reference TRBV27 and TRBJ1-4): EAQVTQNPRYLITVTGKKLTVTCSQNMNHEYMSWYRQDPGLGLRQIYYSMNVEVTDKGDVPEGYKVSRKEKRNFPLILESPSPNQTSLYFCASSLSWGGEKLFFGSGTQLSVL.

The rearrangement uses TRBV21-1 and TRBJ1-5; TRBD1, the table's D call, was not compared with the DNA. TRBV21-1 is a recognized pseudogene. The CDR3 runs 15 residues. The CDR3 DNA follows: TGTGCCAGCAGCGTTCAGGACAGATTAAATCAGCCCCAGCATTTT. As protein: CASSVQDRLNQPQHF.

V and J are TRBV4-1 and TRBJ2-7; possibly TRBD2 for D (6 bases). CDR3 length: 15 amino acids. CDR1 and CDR2 (germline): MGHRA, YSYEKL. V was clipped by 0 bases and J by 1 base, with 10 bases between them. CDR3 region: CASSQEAGSSYEQYF. In DNA, the CDR3 is TGCGCCAGCAGCCAAGAGGCGGGGTCTTCCTACGAGCAGTACTTC.

The chain recombines TRBV7-2 with TRBJ1-4; TRBD1 is a possible D gene (6 bases). V was shortened by 1 base and J by 1 base, with 10 bases between the two germline ends. CDR3 length equals 16 residues. From germline, CDR1 is SGHTA and CDR2 FQGNSA. CDR3 in amino acids: CASSLEQGETNEKLFF. CDR3 DNA: TGTGCCAGCAGCTTAGAACAGGGAGAAACTAATGAAAAACTGTTTTTT.

The V gene is TRBV18, the J gene TRBJ1-1; D unclear. The CDR3 totals 13 residues. The V gene's germline CDR1 is KGHSH and CDR2 LQKENI. Trimming shortened V by 5 bases and J by 4 bases, and 11 bases separated the two germline ends. In nucleotides, the CDR3 is TGTGCCAGCTCAGTCTCACGGGGCACTGAAGCTTTCTTT. Its protein is CASSVSRGTEAFF.

V usage is TRBV5-1 and J usage is TRBJ1-1; D is possibly TRBD1 (5 bases). CDR3 length: 16 amino acids. From germline, CDR1 is SGHRS and CDR2 YFSETQ. Trimming pared 4 bases from V and 0 bases from J, leaving 16 bases between. This CDR3 is CASSRESGRVNTEAFF. The CDR3 DNA follows: TGCGCCAGCAGCCGGGAGTCGGGCAGGGTGAACACTGAAGCTTTCTTT.

This clone has just a few counts. This chain joins TRBV14 and TRBJ1-1; 12 bases are shared with TRBD1. V lost 4 bases to trimming and J lost 5 bases; unmatched junction nucleotides: 8. The CDR3 contains 16 residues. CDR1 is SGHDN, CDR2 FVKESK, per germline. CDR3 amino acids: CASSPLGQGARTEAFF. The DNA of the CDR3 is TGTGCCAGCAGCCCCCTGGGACAGGGGGCTCGTACTGAAGCTTTCTTT.

The V and J genes are TRBV2 and TRBJ1-1; a possible D gene is TRBD1 (6 bases). This CDR3 comprises 15 residues. Per germline, CDR1 SNHLY and CDR2 FYNNEI. Trimming left V 4 bases short and J 3 bases short, with 15 bases between. The CDR3 loop reads CASSAHRARDTEAFF. Here the CDR3 DNA reads TGTGCCAGCAGTGCTCACAGGGCCAGGGACACTGAAGCTTTCTTT.

J is TRBJ2-2 and V is TRBV3-1 (or the pseudogene TRBV3-2); D is perhaps TRBD2 (6 bases). The CDR3 covers 17 residues. V was clipped by 0 bases and J by 1 base, with 12 bases between them. Germline V CDR1 and CDR2: LGHDT, YNNKEL (reference sequence). DNA for the CDR3: TGTGCCAGCAGCCAAGAGTGGGGAGCGGGGAACACCGGGGAGCTGTTTTTT. Translating it yields CASSQEWGAGNTGELFF.